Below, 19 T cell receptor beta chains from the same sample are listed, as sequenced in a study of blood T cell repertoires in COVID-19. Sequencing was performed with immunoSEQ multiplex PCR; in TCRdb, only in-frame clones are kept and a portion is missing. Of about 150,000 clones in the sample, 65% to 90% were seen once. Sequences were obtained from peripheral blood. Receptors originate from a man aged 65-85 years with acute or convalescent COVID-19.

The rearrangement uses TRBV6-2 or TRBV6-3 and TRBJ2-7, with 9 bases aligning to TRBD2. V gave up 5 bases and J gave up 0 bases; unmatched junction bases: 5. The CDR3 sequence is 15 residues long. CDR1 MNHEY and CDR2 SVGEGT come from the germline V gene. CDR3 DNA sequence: TGTGCCAGCAGTAAACGACTAGCGGCCTCCTACGAGCAGTACTTC. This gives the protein CASSKRLAASYEQYF.

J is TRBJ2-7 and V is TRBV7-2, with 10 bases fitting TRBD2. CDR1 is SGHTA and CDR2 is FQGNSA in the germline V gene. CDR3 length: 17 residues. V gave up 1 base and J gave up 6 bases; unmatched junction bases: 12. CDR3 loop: CASSLVSHLAGAGEQYF. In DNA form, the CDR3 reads TGTGCCAGCAGCTTAGTCTCCCACCTAGCGGGAGCGGGCGAGCAGTACTTC.

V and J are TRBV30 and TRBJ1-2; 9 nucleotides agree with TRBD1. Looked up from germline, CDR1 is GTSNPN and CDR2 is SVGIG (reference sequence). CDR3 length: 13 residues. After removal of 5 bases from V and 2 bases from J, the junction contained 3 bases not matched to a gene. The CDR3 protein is CAWGDRANYGYTF. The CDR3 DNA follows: TGTGCCTGGGGGGACAGGGCGAACTATGGCTACACCTTC.

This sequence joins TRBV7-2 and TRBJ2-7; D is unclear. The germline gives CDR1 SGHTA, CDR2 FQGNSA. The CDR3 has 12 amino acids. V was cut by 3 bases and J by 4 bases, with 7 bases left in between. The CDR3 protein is CASSFLEYEQYF. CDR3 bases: TGTGCCAGCAGCTTTCTCGAGTACGAGCAGTACTTC.

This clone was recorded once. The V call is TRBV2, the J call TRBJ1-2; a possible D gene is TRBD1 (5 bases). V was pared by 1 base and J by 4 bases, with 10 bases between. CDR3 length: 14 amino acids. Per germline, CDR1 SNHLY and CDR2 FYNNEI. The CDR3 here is CASSEGAGVYGYTF. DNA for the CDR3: TGTGCCAGCAGTGAAGGAGCGGGGGTCTATGGCTACACCTTC.

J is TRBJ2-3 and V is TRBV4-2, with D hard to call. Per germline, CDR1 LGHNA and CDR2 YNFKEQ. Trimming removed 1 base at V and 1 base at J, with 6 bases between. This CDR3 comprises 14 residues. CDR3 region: CASSQAGRTDTQYF. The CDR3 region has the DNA TGTGCCAGCAGCCAAGCGGGTCGCACAGATACGCAGTATTTT.

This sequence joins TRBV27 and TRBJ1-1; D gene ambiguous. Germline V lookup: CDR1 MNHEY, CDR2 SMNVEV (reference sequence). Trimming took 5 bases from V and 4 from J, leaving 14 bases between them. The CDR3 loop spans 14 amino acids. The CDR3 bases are TGTGCCAGCAGTCCGGCTCCGGGGAGCACTGAAGCTTTCTTT. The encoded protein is CASSPAPGSTEAFF.

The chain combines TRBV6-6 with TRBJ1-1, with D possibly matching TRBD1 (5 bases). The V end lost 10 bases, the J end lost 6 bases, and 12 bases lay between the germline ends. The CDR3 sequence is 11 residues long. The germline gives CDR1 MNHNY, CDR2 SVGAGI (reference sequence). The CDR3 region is CAITGFSEAFF. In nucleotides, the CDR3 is TGTGCCATTACAGGTTTTTCTGAAGCTTTCTTT.

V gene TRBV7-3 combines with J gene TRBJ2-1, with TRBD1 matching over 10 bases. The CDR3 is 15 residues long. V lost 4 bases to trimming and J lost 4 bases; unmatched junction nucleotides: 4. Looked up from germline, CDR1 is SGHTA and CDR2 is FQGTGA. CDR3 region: CASSYGTGDYNEQFF. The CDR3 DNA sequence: TGTGCCAGCAGCTACGGGACAGGGGATTACAATGAGCAGTTCTTC.

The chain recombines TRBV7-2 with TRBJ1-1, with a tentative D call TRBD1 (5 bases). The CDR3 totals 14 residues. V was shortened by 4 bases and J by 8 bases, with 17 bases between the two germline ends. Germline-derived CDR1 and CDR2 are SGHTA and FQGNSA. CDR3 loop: CASSSGRRGGEAFF. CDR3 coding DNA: TGTGCCAGCAGCTCGGGACGGCGGGGAGGGGAAGCTTTCTTT.

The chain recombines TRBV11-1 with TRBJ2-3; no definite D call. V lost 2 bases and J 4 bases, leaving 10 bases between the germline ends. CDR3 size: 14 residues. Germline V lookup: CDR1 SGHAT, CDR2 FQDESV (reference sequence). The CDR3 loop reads CASSLIEESDTQYF. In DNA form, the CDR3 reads TGTGCCAGCAGCTTAATCGAGGAATCAGATACGCAGTATTTT.

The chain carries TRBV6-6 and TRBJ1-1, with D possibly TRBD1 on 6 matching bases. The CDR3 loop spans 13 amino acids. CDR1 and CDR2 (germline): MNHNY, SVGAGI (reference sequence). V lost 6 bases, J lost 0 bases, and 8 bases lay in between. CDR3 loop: CASSGQMNTEAFF. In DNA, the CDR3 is TGTGCCAGCAGCGGACAGATGAACACTGAAGCTTTCTTT.

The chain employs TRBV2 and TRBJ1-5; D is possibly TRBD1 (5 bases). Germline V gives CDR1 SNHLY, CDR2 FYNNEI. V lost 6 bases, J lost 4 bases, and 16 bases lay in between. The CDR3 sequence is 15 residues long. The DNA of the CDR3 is TGTGCCAGCAGGGGGCAGGGACTCGGGAATCAGCCCCAGCATTTT. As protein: CASRGQGLGNQPQHF. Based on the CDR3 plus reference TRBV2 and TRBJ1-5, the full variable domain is EPEVTQTPSHQVTQMGQEVILRCVPISNHLYFYWYRQILGQKVEFLVSFYNNEISEKSEIFDDQFSVERPDGSNFTLKIRSTKLEDSAMYFCASRGQGLGNQPQHFGDGTRLSIL.

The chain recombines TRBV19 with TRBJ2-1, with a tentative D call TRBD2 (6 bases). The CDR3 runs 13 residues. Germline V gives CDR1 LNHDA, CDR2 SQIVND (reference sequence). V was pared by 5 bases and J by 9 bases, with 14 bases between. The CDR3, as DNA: TGTGCCAGTAGTCCATGGACTACGGGTGAGCAGTTCTTC. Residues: CASSPWTTGEQFF.

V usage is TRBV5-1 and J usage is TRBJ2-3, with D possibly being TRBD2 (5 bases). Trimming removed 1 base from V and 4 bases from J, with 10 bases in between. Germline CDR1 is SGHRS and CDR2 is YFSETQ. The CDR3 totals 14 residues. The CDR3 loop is CASSLTGNADTQYF. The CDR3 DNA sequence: TGCGCCAGCAGCTTGACCGGGAATGCAGATACGCAGTATTTT.

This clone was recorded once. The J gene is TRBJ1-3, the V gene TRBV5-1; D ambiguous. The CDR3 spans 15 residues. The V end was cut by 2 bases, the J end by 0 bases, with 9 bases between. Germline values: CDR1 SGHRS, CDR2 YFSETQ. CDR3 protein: CASSLVTNSGNTIYF. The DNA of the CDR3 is TGCGCCAGCAGCTTAGTTACAAACTCTGGAAACACCATATATTTT.

This CDR3 is CASGTGGYTGELFF. Written as DNA, the CDR3 is TGTGCCAGCGGAACAGGGGGCTACACCGGGGAGCTGTTTTTT. The chain is built from TRBV11-3 and TRBJ2-2; 9 positions agree with TRBD1. V shed 8 bases, J shed 3 bases, and the junction held 4 bases outside the gene matches. The germline V gene encodes CDR1 SGHNT and CDR2 YENEEA. The CDR3 is made up of 14 amino acids.

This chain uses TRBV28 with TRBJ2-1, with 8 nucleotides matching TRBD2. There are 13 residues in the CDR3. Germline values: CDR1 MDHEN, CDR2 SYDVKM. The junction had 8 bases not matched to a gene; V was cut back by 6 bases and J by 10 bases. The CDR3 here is CASRRATSGEQFF. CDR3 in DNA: TGTGCCAGCAGAAGAGCCACTAGCGGCGAGCAGTTCTTC.

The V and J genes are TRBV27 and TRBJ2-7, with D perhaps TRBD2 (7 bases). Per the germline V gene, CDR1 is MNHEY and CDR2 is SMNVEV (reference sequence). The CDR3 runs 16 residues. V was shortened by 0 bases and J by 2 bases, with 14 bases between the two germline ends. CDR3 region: CASSLSGGGIAYEQYF. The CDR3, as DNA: TGTGCCAGCAGTTTATCGGGGGGGGGCATCGCCTACGAGCAGTACTTC.